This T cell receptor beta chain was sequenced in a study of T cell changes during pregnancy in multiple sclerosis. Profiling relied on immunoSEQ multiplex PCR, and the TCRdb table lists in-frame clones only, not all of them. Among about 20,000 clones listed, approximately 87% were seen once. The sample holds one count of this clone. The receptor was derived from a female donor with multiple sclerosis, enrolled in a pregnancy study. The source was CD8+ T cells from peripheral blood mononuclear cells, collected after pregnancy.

The CDR3 region is CASSENRGDFNEKLFF. The CDR3 nucleotides read TGCGCCAGCAGCGAGAACAGGGGAGACTTTAATGAAAAACTGTTTTTT. This sequence joins TRBV5-1 and TRBJ1-4; 7 bases match TRBD1. The trim removed 4 bases at V and 4 bases at J, leaving 10 bases unmatched. The germline V gene encodes CDR1 SGHRS and CDR2 YFSETQ. This CDR3 has 16 residues.